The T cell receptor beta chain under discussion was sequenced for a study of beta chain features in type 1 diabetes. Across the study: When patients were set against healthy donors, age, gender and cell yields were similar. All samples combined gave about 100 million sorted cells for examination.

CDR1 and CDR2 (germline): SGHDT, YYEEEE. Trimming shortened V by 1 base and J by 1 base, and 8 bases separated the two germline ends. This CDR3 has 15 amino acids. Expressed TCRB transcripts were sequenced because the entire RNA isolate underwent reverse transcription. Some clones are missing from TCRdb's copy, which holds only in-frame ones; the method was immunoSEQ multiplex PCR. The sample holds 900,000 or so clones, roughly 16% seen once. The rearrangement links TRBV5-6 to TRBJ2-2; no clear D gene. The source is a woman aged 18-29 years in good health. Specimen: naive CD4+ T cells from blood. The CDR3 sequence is CASSLIQLNTGELFF. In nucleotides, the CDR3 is TGTGCCAGCAGCTTGATACAACTGAACACCGGGGAGCTGTTTTTT.